The source of this T cell receptor beta chain is a study of cytomegalovirus exposure and HLA in healthy donors. The PCR contained 60 Vbeta and 13 Jbeta primers. The method was immunoSEQ multiplex PCR; TCRdb's version includes in-frame clones alone and lacks a portion of them. The table lists 240,000 or so clones, about 80% of them singletons. General observations from the study: Both high specificity and high sensitivity reportedly marked the classifier's diagnosis of cytomegalovirus status. HLA restriction was apparent for most CMV-associated TCR beta chains in a later analysis.

On this clone itself: Its antigen is undetermined.

Healthy individuals who donated bone marrow served as the donors. The CDR3 extends over 12 amino acids. Germline CDR1 is SGHNT and CDR2 is YENEEA. Trimming cost V 2 bases and J 6 bases, with 6 bases left between them. The J gene is TRBJ2-3, the V gene TRBV11-3; no clear D gene. The sequence derives from a woman in her 40s in good health and CMV-seropositive. Sequenced material: PBMCs. CDR3 region: CASSLLSDTQYF. In nucleotides, the CDR3 is TGTGCCAGCAGCTTATTATCCGATACGCAGTATTTT. The variable domain in full, with the rest retrieved from reference TRBV11-3 and TRBJ2-3, is EAGVVQSPRYKIIEKKQPVAFWCNPISGHNTLYWYLQNLGQGPELLIRYENEEAVDDSQLPKDRFSAERLKGVDSTLKIQPAELGDSAVYLCASSLLSDTQYFGPGTRLTVL.